The 24 T cell receptor beta chains presented below share a single source sample, sequenced in a study of CD8+ T cells in alopecia areata. RNA was isolated and reverse transcribed to cDNA, the sequencing template. TCRdb's table, derived via immunoSEQ multiplex PCR, lists solely in-frame clones and lacks some. Of around 34,000 clones listed, 55% were seen once; the top ten hold approximately 40%. Sequencing was carried out using NKG2D-high CD8+ T cells sorted from blood. These receptors all come from a human donor with alopecia areata.

The gene calls are TRBV29-1 and TRBJ2-7, with TRBD1 as a possible D gene (6 bases). Trimming stripped 4 bases from V and 2 bases from J, with 12 bases between. CDR1 and CDR2 from the germline V gene are SQVTM and ANQGSEA. The CDR3 is made up of 13 amino acids. The CDR3 protein is CSVAGALTYEQYF. CDR3 DNA: TGCAGCGTTGCAGGGGCACTGACCTACGAGCAGTACTTC.

This clone has more than one count but fewer than ten. This sequence joins TRBV2 and TRBJ2-3; 9 positions match TRBD2. Germline V gene lookup returns CDR1 SNHLY and CDR2 FYNNEI. The CDR3 extends over 14 amino acids. Trimming at V came to 3 bases and at J to 4 bases, leaving 2 bases not matched to a gene. The CDR3 bases are TGTGCCAGCAGTGATAGCGGGGGATCAGATACGCAGTATTTT. Its translation is CASSDSGGSDTQYF.

V usage is TRBV9 and J usage is TRBJ1-2; 7 bases are shared with TRBD1. Trimming cost V 0 bases and J 0 bases; bases outside gene matches: 2. Per germline, CDR1 SGDLS and CDR2 YYNGEE. CDR3 length: 15 residues. CDR3: CASSVATGPNYGYTF. The CDR3 DNA sequence: TGTGCCAGCAGCGTAGCGACAGGGCCTAACTATGGCTACACCTTC.

In its sample, this clone was seen a few times. This chain joins TRBV13 and TRBJ2-7; D possibly uses TRBD1 or TRBD2 (5 bases each). Germline CDR1 and CDR2: PRHDT and FYEKMQ (reference sequence). Trimming removed 0 bases from V and 7 bases from J, with 13 bases in between. The CDR3 has 14 residues. The DNA of the CDR3 is TGTGCCAGCAGCTTAGGCGGGGCCTCACGAGAGCAGTACTTC. It yields the protein CASSLGGASREQYF.

This chain joins TRBV27 and TRBJ2-2; the D is unclear. The germline CDR1 and CDR2 sequences are MNHEY and SMNVEV (reference sequence). V was pared by 3 bases and J by 4 bases, with 6 bases between. This CDR3 contains 13 residues. The CDR3 DNA sequence: TGTGCCAGCAGTTTCAGTCTCACCGGGGAGCTGTTTTTT. It codes for CASSFSLTGELFF.

This clone has only a few counts. The chain links TRBV2 to TRBJ2-5; a weak D match, TRBD2 (6 bases). Trimming took 8 bases from V and 3 from J, leaving 13 bases between them. The CDR3 length is 13 residues. Germline lookup yields CDR1 SNHLY and CDR2 FYNNEI. CDR3: CASFRTKKETQYF. The CDR3 nucleotides are TGTGCCAGCTTCCGGACTAAGAAAGAGACCCAGTACTTC.

CDR3 sequence (DNA): TGTGCCAGTACCCCGGACAGGGGGGGGAGTTCACCCCTCCACTTT. It specifies CASTPDRGGSSPLHF. The chain is built from TRBV19 and TRBJ1-6; TRBD1 matches 10 bases. The CDR3 contains 15 residues. Looked up from germline, CDR1 is LNHDA and CDR2 is SQIVND (reference sequence). After removal of 7 bases from V and 9 bases from J, the junction contained 9 bases not matched to a gene.

V gene TRBV7-9 combines with J gene TRBJ1-4; tentatively, D is TRBD1 (5 bases). Deletions cut 5 bases from V and 3 bases from J, with 22 bases between. From germline, CDR1 is SEHNR and CDR2 FQNEAQ (reference sequence). The CDR3 extends over 18 amino acids. CDR3 sequence reads: CASSIGVQEPGPNEKLFF. The CDR3 DNA sequence: TGTGCCAGCAGCATTGGGGTACAGGAACCGGGACCTAATGAAAAACTGTTTTTT.

On this clone itself: Germline and junction disagree at one end, which may indicate a read error. V and J are TRBV6-5 and TRBJ1-5, with 10 bases identical to TRBD1. This CDR3 is built from 16 residues. Germline loops: CDR1 MNHEY, CDR2 SVGAGI. CDR3 region: CASTYRDRGFNQPQHF. In DNA, the CDR3 is TGTGCCAGCACTTACCGGGACAGGGGATTCAATCAGCCCCAGCATTTT.

The chain recombines TRBV4-1 with TRBJ2-5; D gene uncertain. The V gene lost 1 base and the J gene lost 4 bases, with 7 bases spanning the gap. The germline V gene encodes CDR1 MGHRA and CDR2 YSYEKL. The length of the CDR3 is 13 residues. CDR3 coding DNA: TGCGCCAGCAGCCAAGGGTGGAGAGAGACCCAGTACTTC. Protein sequence: CASSQGWRETQYF.

The chain carries TRBV2 and TRBJ1-6; TRBD1 might be the D (5 bases). The CDR3 runs to 16 residues. Trimming took 3 bases from V and 6 from J, leaving 15 bases between them. Germline lookup yields CDR1 SNHLY and CDR2 FYNNEI. In DNA form, the CDR3 reads TGTGCCAGCAGTGATATGACAGCGGTCTTTAATTCACCCCTCCACTTT. Its translation is CASSDMTAVFNSPLHF.

V and J are TRBV6-6 and TRBJ2-2; 7 bases align to TRBD2. CDR3 length equals 15 residues. V dropped 6 bases and J dropped 3; count of bases not matched to a gene: 7. Germline V gene data show CDR1 as MNHNY and CDR2 as SVGAGI (reference sequence). The CDR3 spells CASSSSGYYTGELFF. The CDR3 DNA reads as TGTGCCAGCAGCTCTAGCGGTTATTACACCGGGGAGCTGTTTTTT.

This chain connects TRBV30 to TRBJ1-1; D might be TRBD1 (5 bases). From germline, CDR1 is GTSNPN and CDR2 SVGIG (reference sequence). The ends were cut back, 0 bases at V and 8 bases at J, with 19 bases in the middle. The length of the CDR3 is 15 residues. CDR3 protein: CAWSVTPGPGLEAFF. CDR3 DNA: TGTGCCTGGAGTGTGACCCCGGGGCCCGGGTTGGAAGCTTTCTTT.

The chain couples TRBV30 to TRBJ2-1; TRBD1 matches 11 bases. The V gene end was trimmed by 5 bases and the J gene end by 6 bases; junction bases not matched to a gene: 6. This CDR3 comprises 14 residues. The V gene's germline CDR1 is GTSNPN and CDR2 SVGIG (reference sequence). CDR3: CAWSSGTGGNEQFF. The CDR3, as DNA: TGTGCCTGGTCTTCCGGGACAGGGGGCAATGAGCAGTTCTTC.

The chain employs TRBV28 and TRBJ2-4; D is perhaps TRBD2 (5 bases). This CDR3 has 14 residues. The germline V gene encodes CDR1 MDHEN and CDR2 SYDVKM. V was trimmed by 4 bases and J by 7 bases, leaving 14 bases between them. This CDR3 is CASSSPSGRNIQYF. CDR3 nucleotides: TGTGCCAGCAGTTCCCCCTCGGGAAGGAACATTCAGTACTTC.

V and J are TRBV29-1 and TRBJ2-3; 7 bases fit TRBD2. CDR1 is SQVTM, CDR2 ANQGSEA, per germline. The CDR3 length is 16 residues. V was clipped by 0 bases and J by 2 bases; unmatched bases: 8. This CDR3 is CSVEEWAGEDTDTQYF. CDR3 sequence (DNA): TGCAGCGTTGAAGAGTGGGCGGGGGAGGACACAGATACGCAGTATTTT.

This sequence joins TRBV14 and TRBJ1-2; 7 nucleotides align to TRBD1. Trimming removed 4 bases from V and 6 bases from J; junction bases left unmatched: 8. This CDR3 is 14 amino acids long. Germline V CDR1 and CDR2: SGHDN, FVKESK. The CDR3 nucleotides are TGTGCCAGCAGCCTTGTGACAGGGCCGGATGGCTACACCTTC. It yields the protein CASSLVTGPDGYTF. Full variable domain (missing parts from reference TRBV14 and TRBJ1-2): EAGVTQFPSHSVIEKGQTVTLRCDPISGHDNLYWYRRVMGKEIKFLLHFVKESKQDESGMPNNRFLAERTGGTYSTLKVQPAELEDSGVYFCASSLVTGPDGYTFGSGTRLTVV.

This chain uses TRBV12-5 with TRBJ1-5, with D hard to call. Germline assignment: CDR1 LGHNT and CDR2 FRNRAP. CDR3 length equals 15 residues. V was trimmed by 6 bases and J by 3 bases, leaving 15 bases between them. CDR3 protein: CASGQTWGYNQPQHF. CDR3 sequence (DNA): TGTGCTAGTGGCCAGACGTGGGGATACAATCAGCCCCAGCATTTT.

The rearrangement uses TRBV5-1 and TRBJ2-7; 9 nucleotides agree with TRBD2. Germline V lookup: CDR1 SGHRS, CDR2 YFSETQ. V was clipped by 2 bases and J by 5 bases; unmatched bases: 5. The CDR3 runs 14 residues. The CDR3 DNA follows: TGCGCCAGCAGCTTTAGCGGGAGCTTGAACGAGCAGTACTTC. It codes for CASSFSGSLNEQYF.

The V call is TRBV27, the J call TRBJ2-5; unclear D gene. In germline, CDR1 is MNHEY, CDR2 SMNVEV (reference sequence). This CDR3 spans 11 amino acids. With 5 bases removed from V and 2 bases from J, the gap between germline ends came to 3 bases. The CDR3 protein is CASSTQETQYF. The CDR3 region has the DNA TGTGCCAGCAGTACTCAAGAGACCCAGTACTTC.

The chain couples TRBV19 to TRBJ1-5; the D is unclear. The CDR3 is made up of 15 amino acids. The germline V gene encodes CDR1 LNHDA and CDR2 SQIVND (reference sequence). V was shortened by 1 base and J by 0 bases, with 7 bases between the two germline ends. For the CDR3, the DNA is TGTGCCAGTAGTATAGTTAGTAATAGCAATCAGCCCCAGCATTTT. This translates into CASSIVSNSNQPQHF.

This chain connects TRBV7-2 to TRBJ1-1, with 9 bases matching TRBD1. The V segment lost 6 bases and the J segment 5 bases; nucleotides outside the gene matches: 7. This CDR3 contains 14 residues. CDR1 is SGHTA and CDR2 is FQGNSA in the germline V gene. The DNA of the CDR3 is TGTGCCAGCAGAAGGACAGGGGTGGGAACTGAAGCTTTCTTT. It translates to CASRRTGVGTEAFF.

The V and J genes are TRBV5-1 and TRBJ2-5; TRBD1 matches 8 bases. This CDR3 contains 16 residues. The germline CDR1 and CDR2 sequences are SGHRS and YFSETQ. Germline trimming cut 3 bases from V and 4 bases from J; bases unmatched to any gene: 11. CDR3: CASSWRVGQGGETQYF. The DNA of the CDR3 is TGCGCCAGCAGCTGGAGGGTCGGACAGGGAGGAGAGACCCAGTACTTC. The variable domain in full, with the rest retrieved from reference TRBV5-1 and TRBJ2-5, is KAGVTQTPRYLIKTRGQQVTLSCSPISGHRSVSWYQQTPGQGLQFLFEYFSETQRNKGNFPGRFSGRQFSNSRSEMNVSTLELGDSALYLCASSWRVGQGGETQYFGPGTRLLVL.

V is TRBV28 and J is TRBJ2-5; 7 bases are shared with TRBD1. The ends lost 5 bases at V and 1 base at J; junction bases unmatched: 10. Germline-derived CDR1 and CDR2 are MDHEN and SYDVKM. This CDR3 is 16 amino acids long. CDR3 DNA: TGTGCCAGCAGTCCCTCCCACGACAGGGTCCAAGAGACCCAGTACTTC. Amino acids: CASSPSHDRVQETQYF.